The sequence of this T cell receptor beta chain was determined in a study of T cells of healthy individuals. This clonotype was seen at least ten times. TCRdb redid the calling of the 5' RACE reads with MiXCR, one entry per CDR3 protein. The sample contains about 82,000 distinct CDR3 sequences, about 5% of which appear only once. The CDR3 is 13 residues long. CDR1 and CDR2 from the germline V gene are SQVTM and ANQGSEA. Between the trimmed V and J ends, which lost 6 bases and 6 bases, there was a span of 17 bases. The receptor was derived from a female donor in good health. The chain employs TRBV29-1 and TRBJ1-1, with a possible D match to TRBD1 (5 bases). CDR3 DNA: TGCAGCGTCTGCCCTCTATGGGGGTCTGAAGCTTTCTTT. Protein sequence: CSVCPLWGSEAFF.